The clone carrying this T cell receptor (beta chain) has just one count. Authors' processing steps: Amplification with reference gene primers provided the estimates of nucleated cell counts. Only in-frame clones appear in the TCRdb table, and some are missing; sequencing was by immunoSEQ multiplex PCR. That table gives V, J and clone size, and the DNA gave D and trimming. The sample records 260,000 or so clones, about 80% being singletons. The germline V gene encodes CDR1 LGHDT and CDR2 YNNKEL (reference sequence). The CDR3 spans 14 residues. The V and J ends lost 3 bases and 4 bases, in that order; junction bases with no gene match: 5. The sample belongs to a study of blood T cell repertoires in COVID-19. Study-wide context: Samples of COVID-19 (acute and convalescent) were obtained from the United States, Italy and Spain. PBMCs, B-cell-depleted T cells, or T cells were the source of the cDNA or gDNA that made up the material.

Material for sequencing was peripheral blood. The J gene is TRBJ1-1, the V gene TRBV3-1 (or the pseudogene TRBV3-2); 7 bases fit TRBD1. This sequence originates from a human donor in a cohort sampled during active COVID-19. CDR3 region: CASSQRQGFTEAFF. DNA of the CDR3: TGTGCCAGCAGCCAGCGACAGGGCTTCACTGAAGCTTTCTTT.